This T cell receptor beta chain was obtained from a study of cytomegalovirus exposure and HLA in healthy donors. General study findings and limits: The investigators catalogued 150 to 200 TCR beta chains as cytomegalovirus-associated.

The CDR3 is 16 residues long. V lost 3 bases to trimming and J lost 9 bases; unmatched junction nucleotides: 9. From germline, CDR1 is SGHTA and CDR2 FQGNSA. This clone was seen a few times. Its antigen is unknown. The PCR made use of 60 Vbeta and 13 Jbeta primers. Assay used: immunoSEQ multiplex PCR; TCRdb lists only in-frame clones, some missing. Of 95,000 to 150,000 clones listed, just over 15% are singletons. Though probably carrying unrecorded immune exposures, donors were nominally healthy at sampling. The clonotype comes from a woman aged 18-29 years in good health and CMV-seronegative. Source material: PBMCs. The chain employs TRBV7-2 and TRBJ2-1; TRBD2 matches 12 bases. The CDR3 is CASSFGLAGGTGEQFF. Here the CDR3 DNA reads TGTGCCAGCAGCTTCGGTCTAGCGGGAGGGACCGGTGAGCAGTTCTTC.